This T cell receptor (beta chain) appears in the sequencing data of a study of response to subunit inactivated influenza vaccine. Broader study findings: A suggestion made by the authors is that each seasonal influenza vaccination recruits few new T cells.

TCRdb analysed the RT-PCR reads with MiXCR anew, one entry per CDR3 protein. The sample has roughly 180,000 distinct CDR3 sequences, about 10% seen once. The V end was cut by 6 bases, the J end by 3 bases, with 9 bases between. CDR3 size: 11 residues. The V gene's germline CDR1 is DFQATT and CDR2 SNEGSKA (reference sequence). This clonotype was seen repeatedly, ten times or more. The antigen remains unidentified. The chain recombines TRBV20-1 with TRBJ2-7; no clear D. The clonotype was recovered from a man aged 45-65 years who received an inactivated influenza vaccine. Sequences were derived from non-naive T cells sorted from PBMCs, sampled on the day of vaccination. Written as DNA, the CDR3 is TGCAGTGCCCCAGATCGCTACGAGCAGTACTTC. Its translation: CSAPDRYEQYF.